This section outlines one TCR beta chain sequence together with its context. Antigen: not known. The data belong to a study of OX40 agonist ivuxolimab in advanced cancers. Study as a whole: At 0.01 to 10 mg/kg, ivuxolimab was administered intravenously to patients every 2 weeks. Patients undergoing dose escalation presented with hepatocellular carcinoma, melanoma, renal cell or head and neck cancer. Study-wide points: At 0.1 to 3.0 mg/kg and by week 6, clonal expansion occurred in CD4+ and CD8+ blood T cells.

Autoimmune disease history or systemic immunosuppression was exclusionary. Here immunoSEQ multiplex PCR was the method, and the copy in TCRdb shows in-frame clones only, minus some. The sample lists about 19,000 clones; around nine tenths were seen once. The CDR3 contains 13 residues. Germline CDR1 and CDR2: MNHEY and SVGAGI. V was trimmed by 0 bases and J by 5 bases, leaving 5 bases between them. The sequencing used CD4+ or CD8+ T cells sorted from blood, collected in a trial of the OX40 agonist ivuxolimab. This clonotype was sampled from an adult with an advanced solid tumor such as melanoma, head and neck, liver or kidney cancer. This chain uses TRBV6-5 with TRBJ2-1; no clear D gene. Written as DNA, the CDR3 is TGTGCCAGCAGTTACTCACCCGACAATGAGCAGTTCTTC. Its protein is CASSYSPDNEQFF.